This TCR beta chain was sequenced in a study of cytomegalovirus exposure and HLA in healthy donors. CDR1 SGHTA and CDR2 FQGNSA come from the germline V gene. CDR3 size: 16 residues. Trimming cost V 5 bases and J 2 bases; bases outside gene matches: 6. The primer mix had 60 Vbeta and 13 Jbeta primers. Profiling relied on immunoSEQ multiplex PCR, and the TCRdb table lists in-frame clones only, not all of them. Among 95,000 to 150,000 clones, roughly 70% were seen once, and the ten largest hold about 2.7%. Study-level findings and limits: A later analysis reportedly found fewer N-insertions in an Asian-associated ancestry cluster than the approximately 700-donor mean. HLA-A and HLA-B allele assignments for most subjects were reportedly predicted accurately using TCR beta sequences.

Healthy people donating bone marrow made up the donors. Turning to this clone: Its specificity is unknown.

Material for sequencing was PBMCs. The V call is TRBV7-2, the J call TRBJ2-3; 11 bases align to TRBD2. This TCR derives from a middle-aged woman in good health and CMV-seropositive. CDR3 sequence (DNA): TGTGCCAGCAGCCCCCTACTAGCGGGGGCCACAGATACGCAGTATTTT. Its protein product is CASSPLLAGATDTQYF.